Below, 18 T cell receptor beta chains from the same sample are listed, as sequenced in a study of PD-L1 blockade in urothelial cancer (dated by TCRdb to 2016 to 2017). Library prep was done by the immunoSEQ multiplex PCR assay. Not all clones reach the TCRdb copy of this immuneACCESS table, which keeps in-frame sequences only. Checked studies attribute under half of the gap to unresolved V genes and leave the rest unexplained. Here the sample has some 20,000 clones; 88% occur a single time. 3.7% of the sample rests with the top ten. The starting material was PBMCs, obtained around atezolizumab (anti-PD-L1) treatment. These receptors were taken from a man aged 45-60 years with urothelial cancer.

V is TRBV14 and J is TRBJ1-1; the D gene is possibly TRBD1 (5 bases). In germline, CDR1 is SGHDN, CDR2 FVKESK. The CDR3 contains 13 residues. Trimming removed 6 bases at V and 1 base at J, with 9 bases between. The DNA for the CDR3 is TGTGCCAGCAGGATGGGGGGGAACACTGAAGCTTTCTTT. It yields the protein CASRMGGNTEAFF.

The chain joins TRBV9 to TRBJ2-3; D ambiguous. The CDR3 loop spans 15 amino acids. V lost 4 bases and J lost 1, with 13 bases in between. The V gene's germline CDR1 is SGDLS and CDR2 YYNGEE. Here the CDR3 DNA reads TGTGCCAGCAGCCTCGGAGCCTTGGGCACAGATACGCAGTATTTT. Its translation is CASSLGALGTDTQYF. Looking up the rest from reference TRBV9 and TRBJ2-3 gives the full variable domain: DSGVTQTPKHLITATGQRVTLRCSPRSGDLSVYWYQQSLDQGLQFLIQYYNGEERAKGNILERFSAQQFPDLHSELNLSSLELGDSALYFCASSLGALGTDTQYFGPGTRLTVL.

The rearrangement links TRBV19 to TRBJ2-7; D possibly corresponds to TRBD1 (6 bases). Per the germline V gene, CDR1 is LNHDA and CDR2 is SQIVND (reference sequence). With 2 bases removed from V and 3 bases from J, the gap between germline ends came to 11 bases. The CDR3 has 14 residues. The CDR3 coding sequence is TGTGCCAGTAGTATAACCGGACAGAACTACGAGCAGTACTTC. It encodes CASSITGQNYEQYF.

This clone occurred a few times. The chain recombines TRBV5-4 with TRBJ2-1, with 10 bases matching TRBD2. The CDR3 is 15 residues long. V shed 4 bases, J shed 6 bases, and the junction held 7 bases outside the gene matches. Germline CDR1 and CDR2: SGHNT and YYREEE (reference sequence). The CDR3: CASSRAGGSGNEQFF. CDR3 nucleotide sequence: TGTGCCAGCAGCCGAGCGGGAGGGAGTGGCAATGAGCAGTTCTTC.

The chain recombines TRBV10-3 with TRBJ2-7; the D gene is possibly TRBD1 (6 bases). Germline CDR1 and CDR2: ENHRY and SYGVKD. The CDR3 runs to 13 residues. V was pared by 2 bases and J by 3 bases, with 8 bases between. The CDR3 sequence: CAISEAQGYEQYF. The CDR3 nucleotides are TGTGCCATCAGTGAGGCACAGGGCTACGAGCAGTACTTC.

This clone was picked up one time. V usage is TRBV14 and J usage is TRBJ2-3; 7 nucleotides align to TRBD1. The CDR3 consists of 18 residues. V was clipped by 1 base and J by 6 bases; unmatched bases: 16. Germline CDR1 SGHDN, CDR2 FVKESK. The CDR3 bases are TGTGCCAGCAGCCAAGTCTATTTGGACAGGTCGGTCTTGGATACGCAGTATTTT. This gives the protein CASSQVYLDRSVLDTQYF.

Here the CDR3 reads CACRRDRDGGNTIYF. The CDR3 nucleotides read TGTGCTTGTAGGAGGGACCGGGATGGAGGAAACACCATATATTTT. The chain is built from TRBV28 and TRBJ1-3; a weak D match, TRBD1 (5 bases). This CDR3 is built from 15 residues. Germline-derived CDR1 and CDR2 are MDHEN and SYDVKM. The complete variable domain, with remaining parts taken from reference TRBV28 and TRBJ1-3, reads DVKVTQSSRYLVKRTGEKVFLECVQDMDHENMFWYRQDPGLGLRLIYFSYDVKMKEKGDIPEGYSVSREKKERFSLILESASTNQTSMYLCACRRDRDGGNTIYFGEGSWLTVV.

The chain links TRBV5-6 to TRBJ1-3, with D perhaps TRBD1 (6 bases). Germline V gene lookup returns CDR1 SGHDT and CDR2 YYEEEE. The CDR3 consists of 15 residues. Between the trimmed V and J ends, which lost 1 base and 3 bases, there was a span of 11 bases. In DNA, the CDR3 is TGTGCCAGCAGCTTGCGGGGGGCGCTTGGAAACACCATATATTTT. Amino acid sequence: CASSLRGALGNTIYF.

This clone showed up just a few times. The chain employs TRBV19 and TRBJ1-1, with a weak D call TRBD1 (6 bases). CDR1 is LNHDA and CDR2 is SQIVND in the germline V gene (reference sequence). V was shortened by 7 bases and J by 7 bases, with 10 bases between the two germline ends. The CDR3 consists of 11 residues. Here the CDR3 DNA reads TGTGCCAGTATCAGGGGTAGTGAAGCTTTCTTT. Encoded protein: CASIRGSEAFF.

The genes are TRBV27 and TRBJ2-7; 9 nucleotides line up with TRBD2. Looked up from germline, CDR1 is MNHEY and CDR2 is SMNVEV (reference sequence). The trim removed 4 bases at V and 5 bases at J, leaving 9 bases unmatched. This CDR3 has 15 residues. The CDR3 DNA reads TGTGCCAGCAGTTACCTTAGCGGGAGTAACAACGAGCAGTACTTC. Translating it yields CASSYLSGSNNEQYF.

The chain links TRBV29-1 to TRBJ1-5, with a weak D call TRBD1 (6 bases). The ends were cut back, 6 bases at V and 3 bases at J, with 12 bases in the middle. This CDR3 is built from 13 residues. The germline V gene encodes CDR1 SQVTM and CDR2 ANQGSEA. DNA of the CDR3: TGCAGCGTAGGACAGAATCCCAATCAGCCCCAGCATTTT. Its translation: CSVGQNPNQPQHF.

This clone occurred a few times. The rearrangement links TRBV4-1 to TRBJ2-5, with D possibly matching TRBD2 (5 bases). The CDR3 contains 15 residues. Deletions cut 0 bases from V and 2 bases from J, with 10 bases between. Germline CDR1 reads MGHRA; CDR2 reads YSYEKL. The CDR3 reads CASSQDRGTQETQYF. Here the CDR3 DNA reads TGCGCCAGCAGCCAAGATCGGGGAACACAAGAGACCCAGTACTTC.

This clone showed up just a few times. The chain links TRBV9 to TRBJ2-4; unclear D gene. Germline V CDR1 and CDR2: SGDLS, YYNGEE. The CDR3 runs to 15 residues. The V and J ends lost 0 bases and 0 bases respectively, with 7 bases between them. The CDR3 protein is CASSVGAVAKNIQYF. The CDR3 bases are TGTGCCAGCAGCGTAGGAGCCGTAGCCAAAAACATTCAGTACTTC.

The V gene is TRBV2, the J gene TRBJ2-1; 7 bases agree with TRBD2. V was pared by 4 bases and J by 4 bases, with 4 bases of the junction left unmatched. The CDR3 has 14 residues. Germline V gene sequence: CDR1 SNHLY, CDR2 FYNNEI. The CDR3 is CASSVRGSYNEQFF. CDR3 in DNA: TGTGCCAGCAGTGTGCGGGGGTCATACAATGAGCAGTTCTTC.

The chain links TRBV10-3 to TRBJ2-7, with 7 nucleotides matching TRBD1. The ends lost 9 bases at V and 0 bases at J; junction bases unmatched: 2. Germline values: CDR1 ENHRY, CDR2 SYGVKD. The CDR3 has 12 amino acids. The CDR3 sequence: CAIRTGSYEQYF. CDR3 coding DNA: TGTGCCATAAGGACAGGCTCCTACGAGCAGTACTTC.

V usage is TRBV18 and J usage is TRBJ2-7; D might be TRBD1 (5 bases). V lost 4 bases, J lost 3 bases, and 22 bases lay in between. CDR3 size: 17 residues. CDR1 KGHSH and CDR2 LQKENI come from the germline V gene. The CDR3: CASSLLGRGERLYEQYF. The CDR3 bases are TGTGCCAGCTCACTCCTCGGTAGGGGCGAAAGACTCTACGAGCAGTACTTC.

This clone was detected only once. This chain connects TRBV7-6 to TRBJ2-2; 7 bases fit TRBD1. The ends lost 3 bases at V and 7 bases at J; junction bases unmatched: 14. CDR3 size: 17 residues. Germline V gene data show CDR1 as SGHVS and CDR2 as FNYEAQ. The CDR3 nucleotides read TGTGCCAGCAGCTTTACGTCCCCTGACAGGGCTGGCGGGGAGCTGTTTTTT. Its translation: CASSFTSPDRAGGELFF.

The chain uses TRBV19 and TRBJ1-1, with D unclear. In germline, CDR1 is LNHDA, CDR2 SQIVND (reference sequence). The V and J ends lost 5 bases and 1 base respectively, with 5 bases between them. This CDR3 is 12 amino acids long. CDR3: CASSAGNTEAFF. The CDR3 DNA reads TGTGCCAGTAGTGCGGGGAACACTGAAGCTTTCTTT.